This paragraph covers one TCR beta chain sequence. TCRdb keeps only in-frame clones here, not all; method: immunoSEQ multiplex PCR. The data contain around 610,000 clones, 96% of them singletons. The entry originates in a study of shared clonotypes between healthy human individuals. The V and J ends lost 4 bases and 6 bases respectively, with 7 bases between them. Per germline, CDR1 MDHEN and CDR2 SYDVKM. The CDR3 has 12 amino acids. Naive CD8 populations comprised CD45RO-negative cells positively selected for CCR7, excluding terminally differentiated effector memory CD45RA+ cells. This sequence was found in a woman in her thirties in good health. The material sequenced was naive CD8+ T cells sorted from blood. The chain is built from TRBV28 and TRBJ2-1; unclear D gene. The CDR3 region has the DNA TGTGCCAGCAGTTCCCGTTTCAATGAGCAGTTCTTC. Translated: CASSSRFNEQFF.